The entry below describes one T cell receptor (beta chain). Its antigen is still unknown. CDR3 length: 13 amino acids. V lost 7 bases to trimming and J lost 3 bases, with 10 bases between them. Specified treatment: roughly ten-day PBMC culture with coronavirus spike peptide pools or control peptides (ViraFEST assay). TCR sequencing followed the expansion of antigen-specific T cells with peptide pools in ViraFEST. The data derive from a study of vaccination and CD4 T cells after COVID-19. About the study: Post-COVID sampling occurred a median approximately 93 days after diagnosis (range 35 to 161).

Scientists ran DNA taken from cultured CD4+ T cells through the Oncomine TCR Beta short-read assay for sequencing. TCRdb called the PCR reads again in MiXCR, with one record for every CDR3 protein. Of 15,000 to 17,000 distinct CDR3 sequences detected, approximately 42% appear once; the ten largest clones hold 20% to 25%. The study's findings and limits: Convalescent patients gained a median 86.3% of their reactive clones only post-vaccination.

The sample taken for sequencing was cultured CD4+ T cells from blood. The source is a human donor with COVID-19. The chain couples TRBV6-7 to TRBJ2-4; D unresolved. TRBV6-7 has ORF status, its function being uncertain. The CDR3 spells CASKGAGKNIQYF. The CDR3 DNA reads TGTGCCAGCAAAGGTGCAGGCAAAAACATTCAGTACTTC.